Listed below are T cell receptor beta chains from one sample, sequenced in a study of blood T cell repertoires in COVID-19. Sequencing used immunoSEQ multiplex PCR; TCRdb keeps in-frame clones, though not all of them. The sample records about 280,000 clones, about four fifths being singletons. Sample: PBMCs or T cells enriched from blood (not recorded which). The receptors originated from a man aged 40-55 years who had been exposed to COVID-19. The CDR3 runs from the conserved cysteine through the conserved F or W. The D gene is left open where the match is weak. A row's size may be missing; if present it is once, few, many or a size class.

V gene: TRBV28
D gene: TRBD1
clone size: -
J gene: TRBJ1-6
CDR3 protein: CASRDRVGAPLHF
CDR3 DNA: TGTGCCAGCAGGGACAGGGTAGGAGCACCCCTCCACTTT

V gene: TRBV7-8
D gene: TRBD2
clone size: -
J gene: TRBJ2-7
CDR3 protein: CASSLDRGLYYEQYF
CDR3 DNA: TGTGCCAGCAGCTTAGATAGGGGACTATACTACGAGCAGTACTTC

V gene: TRBV5-1
D gene: -
clone size: -
J gene: TRBJ1-4
CDR3 protein: CASSSRQATNEKLFF
CDR3 DNA: TGCGCCAGCAGCTCACGACAGGCAACTAATGAAAAACTGTTTTTT

V gene: TRBV7-3
D gene: -
clone size: -
J gene: TRBJ1-1
CDR3 protein: CASSPQGPAREAFF
CDR3 DNA: TGTGCCAGCAGCCCTCAGGGGCCCGCTCGGGAAGCTTTCTTT

V gene: TRBV11-2
D gene: TRBD2
clone size: -
J gene: TRBJ2-3
CDR3 protein: CASSALAGLSFSPDTQYF
CDR3 DNA: TGTGCCAGCAGCGCACTAGCGGGATTGTCCTTCAGTCCAGATACGCAGTATTTT

V gene: TRBV18
D gene: TRBD1
clone size: -
J gene: TRBJ2-2
CDR3 protein: CASSSGQSTGELFF
CDR3 DNA: TGTGCCAGCTCGTCGGGACAGAGTACCGGGGAGCTGTTTTTT

V gene: TRBV18
D gene: -
clone size: once
J gene: TRBJ2-2
CDR3 protein: CASSPLGAGELFF
CDR3 DNA: TGTGCCAGCTCACCCCTCGGGGCCGGGGAGCTGTTTTTT

V gene: TRBV25-1
D gene: TRBD1
clone size: -
J gene: TRBJ1-1
CDR3 protein: CASSDWDRGHTEAFF
CDR3 DNA: TGTGCCAGCAGTGATTGGGACAGGGGTCATACTGAAGCTTTCTTT

V gene: TRBV29-1
D gene: TRBD1
clone size: few
J gene: TRBJ1-4
CDR3 protein: CSATGQGSEKLFF
CDR3 DNA: TGCAGCGCCACGGGACAGGGGTCTGAAAAACTGTTTTTT

V gene: TRBV4-1
D gene: -
clone size: -
J gene: TRBJ2-7
CDR3 protein: CASSQDPLPGYEQYF
CDR3 DNA: TGCGCCAGCAGCCAAGATCCCTTACCGGGTTACGAGCAGTACTTC

V gene: TRBV10-2
D gene: -
clone size: -
J gene: TRBJ1-1
CDR3 protein: CATANTMNTEAFF
CDR3 DNA: TGCGCCACCGCCAATACAATGAACACTGAAGCTTTCTTT

V gene: TRBV28
D gene: -
clone size: -
J gene: TRBJ2-7
CDR3 protein: CASMFRRSAARYEQYF
CDR3 DNA: TGTGCCAGCATGTTTAGGCGGTCAGCAGCCCGGTACGAGCAGTACTTC

V gene: TRBV4-1
D gene: -
clone size: many
J gene: TRBJ2-3
CDR3 protein: CASSPLAVHTDTQYF
CDR3 DNA: TGCGCCAGCAGCCCCTTAGCGGTTCACACAGATACGCAGTATTTT

V gene: TRBV7-9
D gene: -
clone size: many
J gene: TRBJ2-4
CDR3 protein: CASSPPPRLAKNIQYF
CDR3 DNA: TGTGCCAGCAGCCCACCCCCCAGACTAGCCAAAAACATTCAGTACTTC

V gene: TRBV3-1/TRBV3-2
D gene: -
clone size: -
J gene: TRBJ2-3
CDR3 protein: CASSQDSRLAYDTQYF
CDR3 DNA: TGTGCCAGCAGCCAAGATAGTAGGCTAGCGTACGATACGCAGTATTTT

V gene: TRBV7-9
D gene: -
clone size: -
J gene: TRBJ1-2
CDR3 protein: CASSPSANYGYTF
CDR3 DNA: TGTGCCAGCAGCCCAAGCGCTAACTATGGCTACACCTTC

V gene: TRBV9
D gene: TRBD2
clone size: -
J gene: TRBJ2-1
CDR3 protein: CASSQLAGVSGEQFF
CDR3 DNA: TGTGCCAGCAGCCAACTAGCGGGAGTATCAGGTGAGCAGTTCTTC

V gene: TRBV2
D gene: TRBD1
clone size: once
J gene: TRBJ1-1
CDR3 protein: CASKRGQVNTEAFF
CDR3 DNA: TGTGCCAGCAAACGGGGACAGGTGAACACTGAAGCTTTCTTT

V gene: TRBV7-2
D gene: TRBD2
clone size: -
J gene: TRBJ2-7
CDR3 protein: CASSLVSGTSNEQYF
CDR3 DNA: TGTGCCAGCAGCTTGGTTTCCGGGACTAGCAACGAGCAGTACTTC

V gene: TRBV3-1/TRBV3-2
D gene: -
clone size: once
J gene: TRBJ2-7
CDR3 protein: CASSWRRREPFSASYEQYF
CDR3 DNA: TGTGCCAGCAGCTGGAGACGGAGAGAACCCTTCTCCGCCTCCTACGAGCAGTACTTC

V gene: TRBV5-1
D gene: -
clone size: -
J gene: TRBJ1-1
CDR3 protein: CASRWQRDTNTEAFF
CDR3 DNA: TGCGCCAGCAGATGGCAACGGGACACAAACACTGAAGCTTTCTTT

V gene: TRBV11-2
D gene: TRBD2
clone size: -
J gene: TRBJ2-5
CDR3 protein: CASRYKKTGTSGKETQYF
CDR3 DNA: TGTGCCAGCAGATACAAGAAAACCGGGACTAGCGGGAAGGAGACCCAGTACTTC

V gene: TRBV27
D gene: TRBD2
clone size: -
J gene: TRBJ2-7
CDR3 protein: CASSSGSGRGVLEQYF
CDR3 DNA: TGTGCCAGCAGTTCCGGTAGCGGGAGGGGGGTTTTGGAGCAGTACTTC

V gene: TRBV7-3
D gene: -
clone size: -
J gene: TRBJ2-3
CDR3 protein: CASSSRGSTDTQYF
CDR3 DNA: TGTGCCAGCAGCTCGCGGGGAAGCACAGATACGCAGTATTTT

V gene: TRBV5-1
D gene: TRBD2
clone size: -
J gene: TRBJ2-7
CDR3 protein: CASSLSQTSGIYEQYF
CDR3 DNA: TGCGCCAGCAGCTTATCCCAGACTAGCGGGATCTACGAGCAGTACTTC

V gene: TRBV5-4
D gene: TRBD2
clone size: once
J gene: TRBJ2-7
CDR3 protein: CASSLYAGGFYEQYF
CDR3 DNA: TGTGCCAGCAGCTTGTATGCGGGAGGGTTCTACGAGCAGTACTTC

V gene: TRBV9
D gene: TRBD2
clone size: -
J gene: TRBJ2-1
CDR3 protein: CASSVDPTPTGTRNLEQFF
CDR3 DNA: TGTGCCAGCAGCGTAGACCCCACCCCAACCGGGACTAGGAACCTTGAGCAGTTCTTC

V gene: TRBV30
D gene: -
clone size: -
J gene: TRBJ1-2
CDR3 protein: CAWSVRRQTGYTF
CDR3 DNA: TGTGCCTGGAGTGTACGTCGTCAAACGGGGTACACCTTC

V gene: TRBV5-1
D gene: TRBD1
clone size: -
J gene: TRBJ2-3
CDR3 protein: CASSIPQGSLSDTQYF
CDR3 DNA: TGCGCCAGCAGCATCCCACAGGGGTCTCTGTCAGATACGCAGTATTTT

V gene: TRBV30
D gene: TRBD1
clone size: -
J gene: TRBJ1-4
CDR3 protein: CAWKGQGNEKLFF
CDR3 DNA: TGTGCCTGGAAGGGACAGGGGAATGAAAAACTGTTTTTT

V gene: TRBV5-1
D gene: -
clone size: -
J gene: TRBJ1-3
CDR3 protein: CASSLMADGNTIYF
CDR3 DNA: TGCGCCAGCAGCTTGATGGCAGATGGAAACACCATATATTTT

V gene: TRBV18
D gene: TRBD2
clone size: -
J gene: TRBJ2-1
CDR3 protein: CASSPLAGSVYEQFF
CDR3 DNA: TGTGCCAGCTCACCACTAGCGGGAAGTGTATATGAGCAGTTCTTC

V gene: TRBV29-1
D gene: TRBD1
clone size: -
J gene: TRBJ1-2
CDR3 protein: CSGGDRIYGYTF
CDR3 DNA: TGCAGCGGGGGGGACAGAATCTATGGCTACACCTTC

V gene: TRBV30
D gene: -
clone size: -
J gene: TRBJ1-2
CDR3 protein: CAWTVGGSSTGYTF
CDR3 DNA: TGTGCCTGGACCGTCGGAGGCAGTAGTACTGGCTACACCTTC

V gene: TRBV7-8
D gene: -
clone size: -
J gene: TRBJ1-4
CDR3 protein: CASSSGAKREKLFF
CDR3 DNA: TGTGCCAGCAGCTCAGGGGCCAAGAGGGAAAAACTGTTTTTT

V gene: TRBV18
D gene: -
clone size: -
J gene: TRBJ1-1
CDR3 protein: CASSPSLVMNTEAFF
CDR3 DNA: TGTGCCAGCTCACCGAGTCTGGTCATGAACACTGAAGCTTTCTTT

V gene: TRBV6-6
D gene: -
clone size: -
J gene: TRBJ1-1
CDR3 protein: CASSFRRELEAFF
CDR3 DNA: TGTGCCAGCAGTTTTCGACGGGAGCTTGAAGCTTTCTTT

V gene: TRBV18
D gene: -
clone size: -
J gene: TRBJ1-3
CDR3 protein: CASSNVLGSGNTIYF
CDR3 DNA: TGTGCCAGCTCAAACGTCCTCGGCTCTGGAAACACCATATATTTT

V gene: TRBV2
D gene: TRBD2
clone size: -
J gene: TRBJ2-2
CDR3 protein: CASIAKPRGTSGRITDGELFF
CDR3 DNA: TGTGCCAGCATCGCGAAGCCCAGGGGAACTAGCGGGAGAATTACGGACGGGGAGCTGTTTTTT

V gene: TRBV12-3/TRBV12-4
D gene: TRBD1
clone size: once
J gene: TRBJ1-1
CDR3 protein: CASRTNRGSEAFF
CDR3 DNA: TGTGCCAGCAGAACTAACAGGGGATCTGAAGCTTTCTTT

V gene: TRBV30
D gene: -
clone size: few
J gene: TRBJ1-5
CDR3 protein: CAWSGSEGITHF
CDR3 DNA: TGTGCCTGGAGCGGGAGTGAGGGGATAACACATTTT

V gene: TRBV3-1/TRBV3-2
D gene: -
clone size: -
J gene: TRBJ1-1
CDR3 protein: CASSQITEGTEAFF
CDR3 DNA: TGTGCCAGCAGCCAAATAACGGAGGGCACTGAAGCTTTCTTT

V gene: TRBV7-9
D gene: TRBD1
clone size: -
J gene: TRBJ1-3
CDR3 protein: CASRSMGQTGNTIYF
CDR3 DNA: TGTGCCAGCAGAAGCATGGGACAGACTGGAAACACCATATATTTT

V gene: TRBV5-5
D gene: -
clone size: -
J gene: TRBJ2-3
CDR3 protein: CASSGRQPYTQYF
CDR3 DNA: TGTGCCAGCAGCGGAAGACAGCCTTATACGCAGTATTTT

V gene: TRBV6-4
D gene: -
clone size: -
J gene: TRBJ1-6
CDR3 protein: CASSEQGGNSPLHF
CDR3 DNA: TGTGCCAGCAGTGAGCAGGGTGGGAATTCACCCCTCCACTTT

V gene: TRBV5-8
D gene: -
clone size: -
J gene: TRBJ2-1
CDR3 protein: CASDFYNEQFF
CDR3 DNA: TGTGCCAGCGACTTCTACAATGAGCAGTTCTTC

V gene: TRBV5-1
D gene: -
clone size: -
J gene: TRBJ2-3
CDR3 protein: CASSLYDTQYF
CDR3 DNA: TGCGCCAGCAGCTTGTATGATACGCAGTATTTT